The 17 T cell receptor beta chains reported below all come from one sample, sequenced in a study of siplizumab effects on memory and regulatory T cells. Sequencing was performed with immunoSEQ multiplex PCR; in TCRdb, only in-frame clones are kept and a portion is missing. The sample has some 53,000 clones; 95% to 98% are singletons. Sequencing was carried out using naive CD4+ T cells sorted from blood. The receptors come from a human donor in good health.

The chain combines TRBV7-2 with TRBJ2-2; TRBD2 matches at 13 bases. The CDR3 length is 16 residues. V lost 3 bases, J lost 4 bases, and 2 bases stayed unmatched. Germline CDR1 SGHTA, CDR2 FQGNSA. In nucleotides, the CDR3 is TGTGCCAGCAGCTTGGGGACTAGCGGGATCACCGGGGAGCTGTTTTTT. Amino acid sequence: CASSLGTSGITGELFF.

The chain links TRBV19 to TRBJ2-1; 8 nucleotides line up with TRBD2. Trimming cost V 3 bases and J 7 bases; bases outside gene matches: 8. Germline CDR1 is LNHDA and CDR2 is SQIVND (reference sequence). The CDR3 covers 15 residues. In DNA, the CDR3 is TGTGCCAGTAGTATGGTCTTAGCGGGAAATAATGAGCAGTTCTTC. Translation: CASSMVLAGNNEQFF.

The V and J genes are TRBV6-1 and TRBJ2-1, with 8 nucleotides matching TRBD2. Germline CDR1 reads MNHNS; CDR2 reads SASEGT. Trimming at V came to 7 bases and at J to 6 bases, leaving 8 bases not matched to a gene. The CDR3 runs to 14 residues. CDR3 region: CASTLTSGSNEQFF. Written as DNA, the CDR3 is TGTGCCAGCACCCTCACCAGCGGGAGCAATGAGCAGTTCTTC.

The chain carries TRBV27 and TRBJ1-2; D is unclear. V was shortened by 3 bases and J by 3 bases, with 8 bases between the two germline ends. In germline, CDR1 is MNHEY, CDR2 SMNVEV (reference sequence). CDR3 length: 13 residues. The CDR3 protein is CASSFMADYGYTF. The CDR3 DNA follows: TGTGCCAGCAGTTTTATGGCAGACTATGGCTACACCTTC.

This clone was detected only once. The V and J genes are TRBV15 and TRBJ2-7; a possible D gene is TRBD2 (6 bases). CDR1 LNHNV and CDR2 YYDKDF come from the germline V gene (reference sequence). This CDR3 has 13 residues. Trimming took 0 bases from V and 4 from J, leaving 7 bases between them. DNA for the CDR3: TGTGCCACCAGCAGAGAGGGAGGTTACGAGCAGTACTTC. It is translated as CATSREGGYEQYF.

This clone occurred once. The chain links TRBV30 to TRBJ2-7, with D unresolved. The CDR3 extends over 14 amino acids. Germline CDR1 reads GTSNPN; CDR2 reads SVGIG (reference sequence). Trimming pared 4 bases from V and 0 bases from J, leaving 13 bases between. The CDR3 nucleotides are TGTGCCTGGATTCATCCCGGTCGCTCCTACGAGCAGTACTTC. Amino acids: CAWIHPGRSYEQYF.

This chain uses TRBV28 with TRBJ2-7; 7 nucleotides line up with TRBD1. Germline CDR1 is MDHEN and CDR2 is SYDVKM. V gave up 6 bases and J gave up 5 bases; unmatched junction bases: 13. This CDR3 comprises 15 residues. CDR3 DNA: TGTGCCAGCAGCCAACTAGGAAGACAGGGCGACGAGCAGTACTTC. It encodes CASSQLGRQGDEQYF.

The chain is built from TRBV6-5 and TRBJ1-2; 7 nucleotides match TRBD1. The V and J ends lost 6 bases and 0 bases, in that order; junction bases with no gene match: 4. The CDR3 length is 14 residues. CDR1 and CDR2 (germline): MNHEY, SVGAGI. The CDR3 reads CASSDREPNYGYTF. The CDR3 DNA reads TGTGCCAGCAGCGACAGGGAACCTAACTATGGCTACACCTTC.

The chain joins TRBV7-9 to TRBJ2-3; the D gene is possibly TRBD2 (5 bases). V was pared by 2 bases and J by 6 bases, with 12 bases between. From germline, CDR1 is SEHNR and CDR2 FQNEAQ (reference sequence). The CDR3 is 14 amino acids. In nucleotides, the CDR3 is TGTGCCAGCAGCTTATCAGGAGGAACGGATACGCAGTATTTT. This sequence encodes CASSLSGGTDTQYF.

The chain joins TRBV25-1 to TRBJ2-3; D unclear. The CDR3 length is 14 residues. The germline V gene has CDR1 MGHDK and CDR2 SYGVNS. The V end was cut by 5 bases, the J end by 2 bases, with 11 bases between. The CDR3 nucleotides read TGTGCCAGCAGTTTGTTAGCCTCCACAGATACGCAGTATTTT. This sequence encodes CASSLLASTDTQYF.

This sequence joins TRBV6-6 and TRBJ2-7; D might be TRBD2 (6 bases). The CDR3 has 10 residues. The V end lost 11 bases, the J end lost 6 bases, and 11 bases lay between the germline ends. The germline CDR1 and CDR2 sequences are MNHNY and SVGAGI (reference sequence). The CDR3 nucleotides read TGTGCCTCGGGGGATTTCGAGCAGTACTTC. This gives the protein CASGDFEQYF.

V gene TRBV6-1 combines with J gene TRBJ2-1, with D possibly matching TRBD2 (5 bases). V gave up 8 bases and J gave up 11 bases, with 19 bases separating them. The CDR3 runs to 13 residues. Germline-derived CDR1 and CDR2 are MNHNS and SASEGT. The chain's CDR3 is CASEEVVTAKQFF. CDR3 sequence (DNA): TGTGCCAGCGAGGAGGTCGTAACGGCCAAGCAGTTCTTC.

The chain joins TRBV10-1 to TRBJ2-1; 7 bases line up with TRBD2. The germline V gene encodes CDR1 WNHNN and CDR2 SYGVQD (reference sequence). The CDR3 spans 16 residues. With V trimmed by 3 bases and J by 2 bases, 7 bases remained unmatched. CDR3 in DNA: TGCGCCAGCAGTGATGAGCGGGGAAAGACCTACAATGAGCAGTTCTTC. It translates to CASSDERGKTYNEQFF.

The chain combines TRBV5-1 with TRBJ2-1; D may be TRBD1 (5 bases). The CDR3 covers 15 residues. Trimming pared 0 bases from V and 5 bases from J, leaving 12 bases between. In germline, CDR1 is SGHRS, CDR2 YFSETQ. CDR3 in amino acids: CASSLGRDSHNEQFF. Written as DNA, the CDR3 is TGCGCCAGCAGCTTGGGCCGTGACAGCCACAATGAGCAGTTCTTC.

The chain combines TRBV2 with TRBJ1-5; tentatively, D is TRBD1 (5 bases). Per the germline V gene, CDR1 is SNHLY and CDR2 is FYNNEI. This CDR3 has 14 amino acids. V lost 5 bases, J lost 3 bases, and 11 bases lay in between. The CDR3 spells CASSKGINNQPQHF. The CDR3 region has the DNA TGTGCCAGCAGTAAGGGGATCAACAATCAGCCCCAGCATTTT.

The chain combines TRBV27 with TRBJ2-1, with TRBD2 matching over 9 bases. In germline, CDR1 is MNHEY, CDR2 SMNVEV (reference sequence). V was pared by 2 bases and J by 0 bases, with 11 bases of the junction left unmatched. This CDR3 is built from 19 residues. This CDR3 reads CASSLHGLAQRYSYNEQFF. CDR3 DNA: TGTGCCAGCAGTTTACACGGACTAGCGCAGCGTTACTCCTACAATGAGCAGTTCTTC.

V is TRBV7-9 and J is TRBJ2-3; D remains ambiguous. Germline V CDR1 and CDR2: SEHNR, FQNEAQ (reference sequence). CDR3 length: 13 amino acids. The ends were cut back, 1 base at V and 0 bases at J, with 2 bases in the middle. Here the CDR3 reads CASSLGSTDTQYF. CDR3 sequence (DNA): TGTGCCAGCAGCTTAGGTAGCACAGATACGCAGTATTTT.